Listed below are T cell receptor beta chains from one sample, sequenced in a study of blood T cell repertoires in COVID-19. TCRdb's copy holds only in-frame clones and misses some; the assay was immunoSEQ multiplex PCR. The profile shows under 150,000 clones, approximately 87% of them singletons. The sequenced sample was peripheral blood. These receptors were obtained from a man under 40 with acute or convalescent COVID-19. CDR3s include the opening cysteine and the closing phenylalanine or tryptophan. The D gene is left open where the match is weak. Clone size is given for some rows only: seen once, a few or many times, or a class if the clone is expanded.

TGTGCCTGGATACGGGGATCGAAAGCTTTCTTT CAWIRGSKAFF once TRBV30 NA TRBJ1-1
TGTGCCAGCAACAGGCGGCGGTCCACAGATACGCAGTATTTT CASNRRRSTDTQYF once TRBV7-2 NA TRBJ2-3
TGCAGCGTTGAAGGGGTAGAAACGGGTGAGACCCAGTACTTC CSVEGVETGETQYF NA TRBV29-1 NA TRBJ2-5
TGTGCCAGCAGCCCCGGCTGGCGGGAGGGCATGACAGATACGCAGTATTTT CASSPGWREGMTDTQYF NA TRBV4-2 TRBD2 TRBJ2-3
TGTGCCAGCAGCCTAGGACAGAACTACGAGCAGTACTTC CASSLGQNYEQYF NA TRBV27 NA TRBJ2-7
TGTGCCAGCAGCCCCGGGACAGGCACCGGGGAGCTGTTTTTT CASSPGTGTGELFF NA TRBV7-9 TRBD1 TRBJ2-2
TGTGCCAGCAGTGAATCTAGTCCGGCCTCATGGCCCCAGCATTTT CASSESSPASWPQHF NA TRBV2 NA TRBJ1-5
TGCGCCAGCAGCTTGGCCGGTAGCGGGGGGAGCACAGATACGCAGTATTTT CASSLAGSGGSTDTQYF few TRBV5-1 TRBD2 TRBJ2-3
TGTGCCAGCAGTTGGGGACAGGGTAATCAGCCCCAGCATTTT CASSWGQGNQPQHF NA TRBV6-5 TRBD1 TRBJ1-5
TGTGCCAGTAGTATTCAGGCGGGACTAGGTCGGAATGAGCAGTTCTTC CASSIQAGLGRNEQFF once TRBV19 TRBD2 TRBJ2-1
TGTGCCAGCAGCCCGAGACTAGCGGGGACCTACGAGCAGTACTTC CASSPRLAGTYEQYF NA TRBV3-1/TRBV3-2 TRBD2 TRBJ2-7
TGTGCCAGCAGCGTAGGGGGCGACCCTACGGTGGAGCAGTACTTC CASSVGGDPTVEQYF NA TRBV9 NA TRBJ2-7
TGTGCCAGCAGTAGGGGACAAGGCCGCTACGAGCAGTACTTC CASSRGQGRYEQYF NA TRBV7-9 NA TRBJ2-7
TGTGCCAGCAGTATTCGAGTAGCGGGGGCCTACGAGCAGTACTTC CASSIRVAGAYEQYF once TRBV5-5 TRBD2 TRBJ2-7
TGTGCCAGCTCGCGGCTCGCCTTGGAGGCGCAGTATTTT CASSRLALEAQYF NA TRBV18 NA TRBJ2-3
TGTGCCAGCAGCCAAAGGACAGACGGGGCAGATACGCAGTATTTT CASSQRTDGADTQYF NA TRBV4-2 NA TRBJ2-3
TGTGCCAGCAGCCAAGAAAGTGGGCTTAGCGGCGCCGGGGAGCTGTTTTTT CASSQESGLSGAGELFF NA TRBV4-2 NA TRBJ2-2
TGTGCCAGCAGTTATGAGCGGGGAGTAGATACGCAGTATTTT CASSYERGVDTQYF NA TRBV6-5 TRBD2 TRBJ2-3
TGTGCCAGCAGCATGGGACAGACAAGCAATCAGCCCCAGCATTTT CASSMGQTSNQPQHF NA TRBV7-9 TRBD1 TRBJ1-5
TGTGCCAGCAGCAGACTGGATGGCTACACCTTC CASSRLDGYTF NA TRBV6-2/TRBV6-3 NA TRBJ1-2
TGTGCCAGCAGCCGCCGAGAGACCGGGGAGCTGTTTTTT CASSRRETGELFF NA TRBV7-8 NA TRBJ2-2
TGCAGCGTAACCCCAACAGGGTCGAATACGCAGTATTTT CSVTPTGSNTQYF NA TRBV29-1 NA TRBJ2-3
TGTGCCAGCAGCTTATTTGCGGGACCCATCAGGGATGGCTACACCTTC CASSLFAGPIRDGYTF NA TRBV7-9 NA TRBJ1-2
TGTGCCAGCAGTTACGGACAGGCTCCTTACAATGAGCAGTTCTTC CASSYGQAPYNEQFF NA TRBV6-6 TRBD1 TRBJ2-1
TGTGCCAGCAGCTCGGAGGGGGACTATAGCACAGATACGCAGTATTTT CASSSEGDYSTDTQYF NA TRBV5-6 NA TRBJ2-3
TGTGCCAGCAGCTTAGCACCGCAGGGTTCGGATGGCTACACCTTC CASSLAPQGSDGYTF NA TRBV7-2 NA TRBJ1-2
TGCGCCAGCAGCTTGGCCGATGGCGGGGGGGAGCAGTTCTTC CASSLADGGGEQFF NA TRBV5-1 TRBD2 TRBJ2-1
TGTGCCAGCAGTCCATCTTTAGCGGGGAACTACGAGCAGTACTTC CASSPSLAGNYEQYF NA TRBV6-5 TRBD2 TRBJ2-7
TGTGCCAGCAGTTACTCGACTAGCGAGTACAATGAGCAGTTCTTC CASSYSTSEYNEQFF NA TRBV6-6 TRBD2 TRBJ2-1
TGTGCCAGCAGCTTACGCGGGGGAAGTAGTGAGCAGTTCTTC CASSLRGGSSEQFF NA TRBV11-3 TRBD2 TRBJ2-1
TGTGCCTGGACTACAGGTCGGGGAGGATTCTCAACCGGGGAGCTGTTTTTT CAWTTGRGGFSTGELFF NA TRBV30 NA TRBJ2-2
TGCGCCAGCAGCTTGGGGCAACCTGGAAACACCATATATTTT CASSLGQPGNTIYF few TRBV5-1 NA TRBJ1-3
TGTGCCAGCAGCCCCAGAACTAGCGGGGGGCCCCATTATACGCAGTATTTT CASSPRTSGGPHYTQYF once TRBV13 TRBD2 TRBJ2-3
TGTGCCAGCAGTCCAACGACAGGGGGCAACATTCAGTACTTC CASSPTTGGNIQYF NA TRBV6-5 TRBD1 TRBJ2-4
TGTGCCAGCAGTTTAAAAGGGTGGGGGGTCATGAACACTGAAGCTTTCTTT CASSLKGWGVMNTEAFF NA TRBV27 NA TRBJ1-1
TGTGCCAGCAGCTGCTATTTAGTGCGGAATCAGCCCCAGCATTTT CASSCYLVRNQPQHF NA TRBV7-3 NA TRBJ1-5
TGTGCCAGTAGTATAACAGGGGTTCAGCCCCAGCATTTT CASSITGVQPQHF NA TRBV19 TRBD1 TRBJ1-5
TGTGCCACTTCTAGCGGCACAGATACGCAGTATTTT CATSSGTDTQYF NA TRBV24-1 NA TRBJ2-3
TGTGCCAGCAGCTTAACCGGGGATTGGGGCGAGCAGTACTTC CASSLTGDWGEQYF NA TRBV7-9 NA TRBJ2-7
TGTGCCAGCAGCCGCAGGGTACAGACTGAAGCTTTCTTT CASSRRVQTEAFF few TRBV27 NA TRBJ1-1
TGCAGTGCTAGTTCGACACCAGGGAACACTGAAGCTTTCTTT CSASSTPGNTEAFF NA TRBV20-1 NA TRBJ1-1
TGCGCCAGCAGCTGGGACAGGGGAAACTCTGGGGCCAACGTCCTGACTTTC CASSWDRGNSGANVLTF NA TRBV5-1 TRBD1 TRBJ2-6
TGTGCCTGGAGTGACGGGGAGGGCTGGAGGGGCTACACCTTC CAWSDGEGWRGYTF NA TRBV30 NA TRBJ1-2
TGTGCCACCAGGGCTCATCAGCCCCAGCATTTT CATRAHQPQHF NA TRBV24-1 NA TRBJ1-5
TGTGCCAGCAGCCTATCCGGGAAAGATACCTTGGGAGCTTTCTTT CASSLSGKDTLGAFF NA TRBV3-1/TRBV3-2 NA TRBJ1-1